Below, one TCR beta chain is given with its context. Its specific antigen is unknown. No much larger clone is present one base from it, and per-base qualities are unavailable. Each collaborating institution followed its own protocols to collect whole blood in K2EDTA tubes. For TCRbeta analysis, collaborator samples were shipped as frozen whole blood, as isolated PBMCs, or as DNA extracted from either sample type. TCRbeta CDR3 regions were amplified from genomic DNA using the immunoSEQ Assay, a bias-controlled multiplex PCR. As for the authors' bioinformatics: Within the assay, amplification of reference gene primers was used to estimate how many nucleated cells each sample contained. To quantify the absolute abundance of each unique TCRbeta CDR3 rearrangement, sequence reads were collapsed and filtered. For each sample, productive Simpson clonality was calculated by taking the square root of Simpson's diversity index across productive rearrangements. What TCRdb holds here is the immuneACCESS table cut down to in-frame rearrangements. Part of the clones is not present; checked against another copy, under half of the missing clones reflect an unresolved V gene, and the others are unexplained. Clone size and V and J calls were adopted from that table, with D and trimming inferred from the DNA. This sample lists 90,000 to 100,000 clones; around 82% were detected once. The ten largest clones represent 11% of the sample.

Here V drops 4 bases and J drops 0 bases, and the junction holds 9 bases not matched to any gene. The CDR3 covers 17 residues, taking in both the cysteine and the phenylalanine. Solely the CDR3 DNA is kept, with 51 bases framed from the first base. The sample belongs to a study of blood T cell repertoires in COVID-19 (dated by TCRdb to 2019 to 2021). General notes on the study: Collaborator samples came from the United States, Italy and Spain and covered acute and convalescent phases of COVID-19. The material from the prospective study consisted of cDNA or gDNA derived from T cells, B-cell-depleted T cells, or PBMCs. Subjects who had been exposed to COVID-19, were actively infected with it, or had recovered from it provided the deeply sampled blood TCRbeta repertoires that made up the dataset. The repertoires were released in a freely available public database intended as a resource for research on the immune response to SARS-CoV-2. Samples were obtained from the ongoing ImmuneRACE study (first 160 participants) and from 1,000 to 1,500 subjects provided by 6 global collaborators. The sample metadata nearly always contained a de-identified subject ID, COVID-19 status, age in years and sex. HLA class I and class II types, where available, came from metadata supplied by the sample provider rather than from assay-based typing. What the work shows at the level of the full study, not this receptor alone: The quantity of clinical and demographic metadata differed by source and by participant and was supplied without curation.

The V gene is TRBV5-3 and the J gene is TRBJ1-4; 7 bases in the junction line up with TRBD1. TRBV5-3 falls under the ORF class, with uncertain function. Sequencing was done on a sample of peripheral blood. The sequence was collected from a man in his 70s with active or convalescent COVID-19. The encoded CDR3 is CARSRQGQVATNEKLFF. The DNA is as follows: TGTGCCAGAAGCCGACAGGGACAAGTTGCAACTAATGAAAAACTGTTTTTT.